The present T cell receptor beta chain was sequenced within a study of blood T cell repertoires in COVID-19. Study summary: Material from acute and convalescent COVID-19 was sourced from the United States, Italy and Spain.

Only in-frame clones appear in the TCRdb table, and some are missing; sequencing was by immunoSEQ multiplex PCR. The sample includes about 170,000 clones, more than 75% of them seen just once. The ends were cut back, 0 bases at V and 1 base at J, with 10 bases in the middle. The length of the CDR3 is 15 residues. Germline lookup yields CDR1 SGHRS and CDR2 YFSETQ. Sequencing was performed on peripheral blood. This clonotype was sampled from a man aged 45 to 65 who had recovered from COVID-19. The rearrangement links TRBV5-1 to TRBJ1-1, with D perhaps matching TRBD1 (6 bases). The CDR3, as DNA: TGCGCCAGCAGCTTGGATCAGGGGAGGAACACTGAAGCTTTCTTT. It translates to CASSLDQGRNTEAFF.